A selection of T cell receptor beta chains follows, all from one sample in a study of regulatory T cells in long-lasting Graves disease. TCRdb reanalysed the multiplex PCR reads using MiXCR and keeps one entry per CDR3 protein. Of more than 650,000 distinct CDR3 sequences in the sample, about 30% were seen once. The starting material was peripheral blood mononuclear cells (PBMCs), obtained when the disease was refractory, from a patient treated with antithyroid drugs. The receptors come from a female donor with Graves disease. The CDR3 runs from the conserved cysteine through the conserved F or W. A D gene is named only where the DNA matches it firmly. Size is omitted from some rows. Given values are once, few, many or a class for expanded clones.

>TRBJ1-2|.|TRBV30|.
TGTGCCTGGAAGGGGAGGGAGGGAGGCTACACCTTC
CAWKGREGGYTF
>TRBJ1-2|.|TRBV7-2|.
TGTGCCAGCAGCTTAGACCACAGAACCTATGGCTACACCTTC
CASSLDHRTYGYTF
>TRBJ2-3|many|TRBV2|.
TGTGCCAGCAGTGAGGGCAGAAGGACGCAGTATTTT
CASSEGRRTQYF
>TRBJ2-5|.|TRBV5-1|TRBD1
TGCGCCAGCAGCCCGGGGGACAGGCCTGAGGGGACCCAGTACTTC
CASSPGDRPEGTQYF
>TRBJ1-5|.|TRBV20-1|.
TGCAGTGCTAATGCGGCAGGGGCCGGCAATCAGCCCCAGCATTTT
CSANAAGAGNQPQHF
>TRBJ2-7|.|TRBV3-1|TRBD1
TGTGCCAGCAGCCAAGCCGGGACAGGGGACAGCGAGCAGTACTTC
CASSQAGTGDSEQYF
>TRBJ2-2|.|TRBV12-3/TRBV12-4|.
TGTGCCAGCAGTTTACGGGTCGCCGGGGAGCTGTTTTTT
CASSLRVAGELFF
>TRBJ1-1|.|TRBV7-9|.
TGTGCCAGCAGCTCGCGGGGGGATGAAGCTTTCTTT
CASSSRGDEAFF
>TRBJ1-2|few|TRBV27|.
TGTGCCAGCAGTTTTTCGGCCAGCTATGGCTACACCTTC
CASSFSASYGYTF
>TRBJ1-1|.|TRBV30|.
TGTGCCTGGAGTGTAATGAAGAGCACTGAAGCTTTCTTT
CAWSVMKSTEAFF
>TRBJ2-5|many|TRBV3-1|.
TGTGCCAGCAGCCCAGGGCCCCTGCCGCAAGAGACCCAGTACTTC
CASSPGPLPQETQYF
>TRBJ1-1|.|TRBV20-1|.
TGCAGTGCCACTTGGACATCTCAGACTGAAGCTTTCTTT
CSATWTSQTEAFF
>TRBJ1-4|few|TRBV12-3/TRBV12-4|.
TGTGCCAGCAGTTCCGGAAAGTTTGCAACTAATGAAAAACTGTTTTTT
CASSSGKFATNEKLFF
>TRBJ2-2|.|TRBV19|.
TGTGCCAGTGGGGGATCAGGGGAGCTGTTTTTT
CASGGSGELFF
>TRBJ2-7|.|TRBV30|.
TGTGCCTGGAGTGTACAGCGGAACGAGCAGTACTTC
CAWSVQRNEQYF
>TRBJ1-1|.|TRBV11-2|TRBD1
TGCGCCAGCAGCCAGAACAGGGGTGAAGCTTTCTTT
CASSQNRGEAFF
>TRBJ1-1|.|TRBV11-1|.
TGTGCCAGCAGCTTGAACCTCCCGGGAGCATTGCGCACTGAAGCTTTCTTT
CASSLNLPGALRTEAFF
>TRBJ2-5|.|TRBV2|.
TGTGCCAGCAGTGAAAACACGGGGGCACCGGGACCGGAGTACTTC
CASSENTGAPGPEYF
>TRBJ1-1|few|TRBV5-1|TRBD1
TGCGCCAGCAGCGCCGACAGGGTCGGCACTGAAGCTTTCTTT
CASSADRVGTEAFF